The T cell receptor (beta chain) under discussion was sequenced for a study of blood T cell repertoires in COVID-19. Overall study: Collection of acute and convalescent COVID-19 samples took place in the United States, Italy and Spain. T cells, B-cell-depleted T cells, or PBMCs supplied cDNA or gDNA.

In the original workflow: Estimation of nucleated cell counts relied on the amplification of reference gene primers. Clones were read by immunoSEQ multiplex PCR, and TCRdb kept only the in-frame ones, dropping some. Clone size and the V and J calls come from that table; the DNA yielded D and trimming. The data contain around 130,000 clones, roughly 84% of them singletons. The CDR3 is made up of 13 amino acids. CDR1 and CDR2 from the germline V gene are SNHLY and FYNNEI. Trimming took 11 bases from V and 0 from J, leaving 10 bases between them. Sequenced material: peripheral blood. This sequence joins TRBV2 and TRBJ2-2; D not resolved. This TCR was sampled from a man in his sixties with acute or convalescent COVID-19. The CDR3 DNA follows: TGTGCCCTGCCCGTAGCGAACACCGGGGAGCTGTTTTTT. Residues: CALPVANTGELFF.